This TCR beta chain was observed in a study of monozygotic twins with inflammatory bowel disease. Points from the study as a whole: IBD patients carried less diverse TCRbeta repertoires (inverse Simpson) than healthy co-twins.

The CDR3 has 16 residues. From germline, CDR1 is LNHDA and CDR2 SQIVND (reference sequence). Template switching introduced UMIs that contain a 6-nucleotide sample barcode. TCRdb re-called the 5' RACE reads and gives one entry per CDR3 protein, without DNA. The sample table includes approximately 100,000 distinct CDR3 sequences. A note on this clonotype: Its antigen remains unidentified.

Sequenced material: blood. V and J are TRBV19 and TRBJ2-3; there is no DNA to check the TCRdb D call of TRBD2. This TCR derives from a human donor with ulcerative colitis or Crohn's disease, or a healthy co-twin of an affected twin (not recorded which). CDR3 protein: CASSPRASGSTDTQYF.